This TCR beta chain was obtained from a study of cytomegalovirus exposure and HLA in healthy donors. Study-wide findings and caveats: An ancestry cluster, one associated with Asian ancestry, reportedly showed fewer N-insertions than the approximately 670-donor mean in a later analysis. As a later analysis showed, several of the most significant clusters appeared to be linked to common viral pathogens. In a later analysis, HLA-associated TCR beta chains were more clonally expanded than equally common others.

V lost 0 bases and J lost 5, with 14 bases in between. This CDR3 contains 16 residues. CDR1 and CDR2 (germline): SGHRS, YFSETQ. 60 Vbeta and 13 Jbeta primers were used in PCR. Produced via immunoSEQ multiplex PCR; TCRdb's table is partial and in-frame only. The sample includes some 150,000 clones, 55% to 80% of them seen just once. The study sampled nominally healthy donors, though unrecorded immune exposures were likely. About this clone itself: Its antigen is still unknown.

The sequence derives from a woman aged 55-75 years in good health and CMV-seropositive. The material sequenced was PBMCs. The chain carries TRBV5-1 and TRBJ2-2; no clear D. CDR3 sequence: CASSLGFREVTGELFF. The CDR3 region has the DNA TGCGCCAGCAGCTTGGGGTTCCGAGAAGTTACCGGGGAGCTGTTTTTT.